This T cell receptor beta chain emerged from a study of blood T cell repertoires in COVID-19. Overall study context: Material from acute and convalescent COVID-19 was sourced from the United States, Italy and Spain. Sample material is recorded as cDNA or gDNA derived from T cells, B-cell-depleted T cells, or PBMCs.

Measured with immunoSEQ multiplex PCR; TCRdb has only the in-frame clones, and not every one. The sample lists about 100,000 clones; approximately 89% were seen once. Germline trimming cut 5 bases from V and 3 bases from J; bases unmatched to any gene: 4. The CDR3 covers 14 residues. Per germline, CDR1 SGHNT and CDR2 YENEEA. The sequenced sample was peripheral blood. The J gene is TRBJ2-3, the V gene TRBV11-3; TRBD1 matches at 8 bases. This receptor was identified in a man aged 45-65 years with active COVID-19. The CDR3 DNA sequence: TGTGCCAGCAGCCCCGGACAGGGAACAGATACGCAGTATTTT. Its protein is CASSPGQGTDTQYF.